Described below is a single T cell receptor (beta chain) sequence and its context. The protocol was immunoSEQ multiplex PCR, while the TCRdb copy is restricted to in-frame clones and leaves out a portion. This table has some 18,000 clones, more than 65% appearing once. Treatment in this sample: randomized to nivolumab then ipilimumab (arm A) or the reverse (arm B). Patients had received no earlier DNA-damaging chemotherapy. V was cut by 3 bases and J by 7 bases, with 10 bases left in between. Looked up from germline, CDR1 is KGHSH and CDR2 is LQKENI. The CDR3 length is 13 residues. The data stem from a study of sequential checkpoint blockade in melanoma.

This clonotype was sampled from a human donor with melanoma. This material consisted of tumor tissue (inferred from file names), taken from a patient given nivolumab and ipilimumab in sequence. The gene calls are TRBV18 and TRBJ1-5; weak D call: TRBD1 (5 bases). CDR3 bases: TGTGCCAGCTCACCCGGGGGAACCCAGCCCCAGCATTTT. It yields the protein CASSPGGTQPQHF.